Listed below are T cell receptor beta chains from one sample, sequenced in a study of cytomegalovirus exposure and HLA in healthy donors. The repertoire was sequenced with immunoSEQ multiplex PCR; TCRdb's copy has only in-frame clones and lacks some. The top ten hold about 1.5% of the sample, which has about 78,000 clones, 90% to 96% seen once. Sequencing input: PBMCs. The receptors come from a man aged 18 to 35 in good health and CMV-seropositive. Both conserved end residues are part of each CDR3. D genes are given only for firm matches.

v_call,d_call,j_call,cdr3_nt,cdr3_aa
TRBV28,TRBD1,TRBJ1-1,TGTGCCAGCAGTTTAGACAGGGGATATTACACTGAAGCTTTCTTT,CASSLDRGYYTEAFF
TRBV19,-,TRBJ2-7,TGTGCCAGTAGTATGGGCCGAAAGAACATACACTACGAGCAGTACTTC,CASSMGRKNIHYEQYF
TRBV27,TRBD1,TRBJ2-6,TGTGCCAGCAGCCGACAGGGCGAAAAAGCTGGGGCCAACGTCCTGACTTTC,CASSRQGEKAGANVLTF
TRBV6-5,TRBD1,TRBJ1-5,TGTGCCAGCAGTCGTACAGGGGGGAACAATCAGCCCCAGCATTTT,CASSRTGGNNQPQHF
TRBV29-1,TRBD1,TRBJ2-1,TGCAGCGTTGAAAGAGTACAGGGGGCGTTTAATGAGCAGTTCTTC,CSVERVQGAFNEQFF
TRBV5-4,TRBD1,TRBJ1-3,TGTGCCAGCGCAGACAGGGGGATTGACACCATATATTTT,CASADRGIDTIYF
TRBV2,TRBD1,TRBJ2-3,TGTGCCAGCAACAGGGACAGGCTGACAGATACGCAGTATTTT,CASNRDRLTDTQYF
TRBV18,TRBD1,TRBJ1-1,TGTGCCAGCTCTCAATATCAAGGCAGGGGGCTCGAGGTGAACACTGAAGCTTTCTTT,CASSQYQGRGLEVNTEAFF
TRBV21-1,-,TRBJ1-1,TGTGCCAGCACAGGCGGGGGGCTGACTGAAGCTTTCTTT,CASTGGGLTEAFF
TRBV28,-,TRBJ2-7,TGTGCCAGCAGCCTAGGTGGCTCTTCGAACGAGCAGTACTTC,CASSLGGSSNEQYF
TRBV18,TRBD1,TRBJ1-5,TGTGCCAGCGCTACTACAGGGGAGAATAGCAATCAGCCCCAGCATTTT,CASATTGENSNQPQHF